The 23 T cell receptor beta chains below come from one sample, sequenced in a study of blood T cells in healthy people across ages. Then a second PCR, running about 7 to 11 cycles, was carried out with a sample-barcoded 5' primer and a J-beta primer mix. TCRdb redid the calling of the 5' RACE reads with MiXCR, one entry per CDR3 protein. The profile shows approximately 350,000 distinct CDR3 sequences, about 55% of them singletons. The sequenced sample was blood. The receptors were gathered from a man between 60 and 75 years old in good health.

Many counts were recorded for this clonotype. The chain joins TRBV20-1 to TRBJ2-3, with D perhaps TRBD2 (6 bases). CDR3 size: 16 residues. The germline CDR1 and CDR2 sequences are DFQATT and SNEGSKA (reference sequence). The ends were cut back, 5 bases at V and 1 base at J, with 19 bases in the middle. This CDR3 is CSARRTKRAGTDTQYF. The DNA for the CDR3 is TGCAGTGCTCGAAGGACCAAGCGGGCGGGCACAGATACGCAGTATTTT.

This rearrangement joins TRBV7-9 to TRBJ1-4; D possibly corresponds to TRBD1 (5 bases). Trimming took off 5 bases at V and 5 bases at J, with 15 bases between the two ends. This CDR3 has 15 amino acids. Germline loops: CDR1 SEHNR, CDR2 FQNEAQ (reference sequence). CDR3 residues: CASSANRLANEKLFF. CDR3 DNA: TGTGCCAGCAGCGCAAACAGGTTGGCCAATGAAAAACTGTTTTTT.

To note about this clonotype: Since a much larger clone is just one base distant, this may be a read error. The V call is TRBV29-1, the J call TRBJ2-2; D gene ambiguous. In germline, CDR1 is SQVTM, CDR2 ANQGSEA. With 4 bases removed from V and 5 bases from J, the gap between germline ends came to 11 bases. The CDR3 consists of 13 residues. The chain's CDR3 is CSVGSGETGELFF. DNA for the CDR3: TGCAGCGTTGGGAGTGGGGAAACCGGGGAGCTGTTTTTT.

This chain connects TRBV24-1 to TRBJ2-3; 7 positions match TRBD2. The CDR3 runs to 19 residues. Germline V CDR1 and CDR2: KGHDR, SFDVKD. J gave up 5 bases and V 3 bases, and 19 bases lay outside the gene matches. CDR3 amino acids: CATSDPRASGWEKQDTQYF. As DNA, the CDR3 is TGTGCCACCAGTGATCCACGGGCTAGCGGATGGGAGAAACAAGATACGCAGTATTTT.

The chain links TRBV6-2 or TRBV6-3 to TRBJ2-1; 12 bases are a match to TRBD2. CDR3 length: 18 amino acids. Germline loops: CDR1 MNHEY, CDR2 SVGEGT. V was clipped by 2 bases and J by 1 base; unmatched bases: 6. For the CDR3, the DNA is TGTGCCAGCAGTTACCTAGCGGGAGGGGTAGGTTCCTACAATGAGCAGTTCTTC. Translated, it gives CASSYLAGGVGSYNEQFF.

This clonotype has ten or more counts. The CDR3 bases are TGTGCCAGCAGGACCGGGGGGTGGAACACCGGGGAGCTGTTTTTT. As protein: CASRTGGWNTGELFF. V and J are TRBV7-2 and TRBJ2-2, with TRBD2 matching over 7 bases. The ends lost 6 bases at V and 1 base at J; junction bases unmatched: 5. There are 15 residues in the CDR3. Germline CDR1 reads SGHTA; CDR2 reads FQGNSA.

With respect to this clonotype: At one end, the junction sequence differs from germline, possibly due to a read error. The gene calls are TRBV4-2 and TRBJ2-1, with TRBD1 matching 7 bases. The CDR3 spans 15 residues. Germline CDR1 and CDR2: LGHNA and YNFKEQ. The CDR3 DNA is TGTGCCGGCAGCCATCCCGGGACAGCAAACAATGAGCAGTTCTTC. Its protein product is CAGSHPGTANNEQFF.

In its sample, this clonotype was seen a few times. The chain combines TRBV20-1 with TRBJ2-7; a possible D gene is TRBD2 (5 bases). The CDR3 contains 14 residues. The germline V gene has CDR1 DFQATT and CDR2 SNEGSKA (reference sequence). The V end was cut by 5 bases, the J end by 3 bases, with 17 bases between. CDR3 sequence: CSAPIARQLYEQYF. The CDR3 DNA reads TGCAGTGCTCCAATAGCGCGACAACTCTACGAGCAGTACTTC.

This clonotype was detected ten times or more. CDR3 nucleotides: TGTGCCAGCAGCTTGTCAGGGGGCTACGAGCAGTACTTC. Its protein is CASSLSGGYEQYF. V and J are TRBV27 and TRBJ2-7; 7 nucleotides agree with TRBD1. V gave up 6 bases and J gave up 3 bases; unmatched junction bases: 5. Germline lookup yields CDR1 MNHEY and CDR2 SMNVEV (reference sequence). This CDR3 is 13 amino acids long.

As to this clonotype: The conserved closing phenylalanine or tryptophan is absent in this CDR3, likely reflecting a read error. The V call is TRBV7-2, the J call TRBJ2-1; tentative D call: TRBD2 (5 bases). Germline V gene sequence: CDR1 SGHTA, CDR2 FQGNSA. Trimming took 7 bases from V and 10 from J, leaving 23 bases between them. This CDR3 is built from 15 residues. As DNA, the CDR3 is TGTGCCAGCACCAAGGATATAGAGGGAGTACGGGAGCAGTTCTTA. It yields the protein CASTKDIEGVREQFL.

This clonotype has ten or more counts. J is TRBJ2-3 and V is TRBV7-2, with 8 bases matching TRBD2. This CDR3 comprises 15 residues. Germline V gives CDR1 SGHTA, CDR2 FQGNSA. After removal of 4 bases from V and 4 bases from J, the junction contained 7 bases not matched to a gene. As DNA, the CDR3 is TGTGCCAGCAGCTACCCCAGCGGGAGAGCAGATACGCAGTATTTT. Amino acids: CASSYPSGRADTQYF.

The chain employs TRBV29-1 and TRBJ2-7; no definite D call. Trimming stripped 4 bases from V and 7 bases from J, with 8 bases between. The CDR3 sequence is 10 residues long. Germline V gene lookup returns CDR1 SQVTM and CDR2 ANQGSEA. CDR3 DNA: TGCAGCGTTGCCGCAAGAGAGCAGTACTTC. This encodes CSVAAREQYF.

The chain uses TRBV29-1 and TRBJ1-1, with D unclear. The CDR3 has 10 amino acids. From germline, CDR1 is SQVTM and CDR2 ANQGSEA. The V end lost 4 bases, the J end lost 11 bases, and 11 bases lay between the germline ends. The CDR3, as DNA: TGCAGCGTTGGAACACCCACGGCTTTCTTT. Translated: CSVGTPTAFF.

This chain connects TRBV3-1 to TRBJ2-4; no clear D. Germline V gives CDR1 LGHDT, CDR2 YNNKEL (reference sequence). This CDR3 has 15 amino acids. V gave up 5 bases and J gave up 0 bases, with 11 bases separating them. The CDR3 region is CASSEVRVAKNIQYF. The CDR3 DNA reads as TGTGCCAGCAGCGAGGTCAGAGTAGCCAAAAACATTCAGTACTTC.

This sequence joins TRBV6-5 and TRBJ1-6; tentatively, D is TRBD1 (6 bases). Trimming pared 4 bases from V and 7 bases from J, leaving 17 bases between. The CDR3 length is 16 residues. The germline CDR1 and CDR2 sequences are MNHEY and SVGAGI. The CDR3 nucleotides are TGTGCCAGCAGTTGGGGACACCGAAGGGCAAATTCACCCCTCCACTTT. Residues: CASSWGHRRANSPLHF.

This chain connects TRBV7-8 to TRBJ2-7; 10 positions agree with TRBD1. The J segment lost 1 base and the V segment lost 2 bases, leaving 23 bases of the junction unmatched. The CDR3 consists of 22 residues. The germline V gene has CDR1 SGHVS and CDR2 FQNEAQ. CDR3 DNA sequence: TGTGCCAGCAGCTTACGGTCGATTCCCCCGGGACAGGGGCCGGGTAGGTCCTACGAGCAGTACTTC. Amino acid sequence: CASSLRSIPPGQGPGRSYEQYF. The whole variable domain, filled in from reference TRBV7-8 and TRBJ2-7, reads GAGVSQSPRYKVAKRGQDVALRCDPISGHVSLFWYQQALGQGPEFLTYFQNEAQLDKSGLPSDRFFAERPEGSVSTLKIQRTQQEDSAVYLCASSLRSIPPGQGPGRSYEQYFGPGTRLTVT.

The chain carries TRBV2 and TRBJ2-7; tentative D call: TRBD1 (5 bases). There are 12 residues in the CDR3. Trimming removed 5 bases at V and 10 bases at J, with 15 bases between. CDR1 and CDR2 (germline): SNHLY, FYNNEI. The CDR3 DNA sequence: TGTGCCAGCAGTATGGACACGCTGGGACAGTACTTC. It codes for CASSMDTLGQYF.

The gene calls are TRBV20-1 and TRBJ2-1; TRBD1 agrees at 8 bases. From germline, CDR1 is DFQATT and CDR2 SNEGSKA (reference sequence). With V trimmed by 5 bases and J by 7 bases, 13 bases remained unmatched. The CDR3 covers 15 residues. CDR3 residues: CSARALGTGMNEQFF. The CDR3, as DNA: TGCAGTGCTCGGGCCCTAGGGACAGGTATGAATGAGCAGTTCTTC.

This clonotype is a singleton in its sample. The chain carries TRBV28 and TRBJ1-4; 9 bases are a match to TRBD1. Germline CDR1 MDHEN, CDR2 SYDVKM. This CDR3 spans 15 amino acids. The V gene end was trimmed by 6 bases and the J gene end by 9 bases; junction bases not matched to a gene: 11. In nucleotides, the CDR3 is TGTGCCAGCAGAACCCGGACAGGGGAGGGGAAAAAACTGTTTTTT. Translation gives CASRTRTGEGKKLFF.

This clonotype appeared a few times. The chain carries TRBV4-2 and TRBJ2-1, with D perhaps assigned TRBD1 or TRBD2 (5 bases each). Trimming took 4 bases from V and 2 from J, leaving 15 bases between them. CDR1 LGHNA and CDR2 YNFKEQ come from the germline V gene. The CDR3 has 16 amino acids. The CDR3 nucleotides are TGTGCCAGCAGCCTGGGGGTAGCGCCCCCCTACAATGAGCAGTTCTTC. It encodes CASSLGVAPPYNEQFF.

This clonotype was recorded only once. V is TRBV7-9 and J is TRBJ1-1, with 7 positions matching TRBD1. Germline trimming cut 1 base from V and 7 bases from J; bases unmatched to any gene: 0. The CDR3 sequence is 12 residues long. The germline V gene has CDR1 SEHNR and CDR2 FQNEAQ (reference sequence). The CDR3 nucleotides are TGTGCCAGCAGCTTAGGGGACAGTGAAGCTTTCTTT. Translating it yields CASSLGDSEAFF.

This clonotype was recorded once. This chain connects TRBV29-1 to TRBJ1-2; D ambiguous. The CDR3 length is 11 residues. CDR1 is SQVTM and CDR2 is ANQGSEA in the germline V gene. V was cut by 1 base and J by 10 bases, with 10 bases left in between. CDR3 residues: CSVEGYSYYTF. Here the CDR3 DNA reads TGCAGCGTTGAAGGGTACAGTTACTACACCTTC.

The rearrangement uses TRBV18 and TRBJ1-5, with TRBD1 matching 8 bases. The CDR3 contains 13 residues. Trimming removed 5 bases from V and 7 bases from J; junction bases left unmatched: 4. Germline-derived CDR1 and CDR2 are KGHSH and LQKENI. In nucleotides, the CDR3 is TGTGCCAGCTCAGACAGGGGTTTGCAGCCCCAGCATTTT. Its protein is CASSDRGLQPQHF.